This entry lists 2 T cell receptor beta chains sequenced from one sample in a study of neurological immune-mediated disorders. MiXCR, run by TCRdb on the 5' RACE reads, gives a single entry per CDR3 protein. The sample shows about 79,000 distinct CDR3 sequences, less than 15% of them seen only once. The sequenced sample consisted of PBMCs. Receptor source: a woman aged 45-65 years in good health.

On this clonotype: It is likely a read error, because the conserved phenylalanine at the end of the CDR3 is missing. The DNA is left out, because the CDR3 cannot be placed on it with certainty; the CDR3 is given as TCRdb lists it. This rearrangement joins TRBV5-1 to TRBJ1-6; TRBD1, as called in the table, went unchecked against the DNA. Per germline, CDR1 SGHRS and CDR2 YFSETQ. Termini included, the CDR3 measures 14 amino acids. This chain's CDR3 is CSSSVGTGGSPLHS.

As concerns this clonotype: This sequence may be a read error, since a much larger clone differs from it by one base. The chain is built from TRBV20-1 and TRBJ1-5; TRBD1 matches 9 bases. The CDR3 sequence is 14 residues long. Germline values: CDR1 DFQATT, CDR2 SNEGSKA (reference sequence). This CDR3 is CSALQGQGNQPKHF. The CDR3 DNA reads TGCAGTGCTCTCCAGGGACAGGGCAATCAGCCCAAGCATTTT.